This is a list of T cell receptor beta chains from one sample in a study of T cells after yellow fever vaccination. MiXCR, applied by TCRdb to the 5' RACE reads, yields one record per CDR3 protein. Of under 550,000 distinct CDR3 sequences listed, 21% are singletons. Sequences were derived from PBMCs, sampled approximately 22 days after the first yellow fever vaccination. Receptors were obtained from a man younger than 35 who received the YFV17D yellow fever vaccine. Each CDR3 is given with its conserved first and last residue. Each record gives: clone size, D gene, J gene, V gene, CDR3 DNA, CDR3 protein. The D gene is left open where the match is weak. Only some rows state a clone size, as once, few, many or a class for expanded clones.

clone size: few; D gene: -; J gene: TRBJ2-1; V gene: TRBV6-5; CDR3 DNA: TGTGCCAGCAGTTATGGGGAATACAATGAGCAGTTCTTC; CDR3 protein: CASSYGEYNEQFF
clone size: few; D gene: TRBD1; J gene: TRBJ2-7; V gene: TRBV30; CDR3 DNA: TGTGCCTGGAGTGTATGGGACAGTGACTACGAGCAGTACTTC; CDR3 protein: CAWSVWDSDYEQYF
clone size: -; D gene: -; J gene: TRBJ2-4; V gene: TRBV3-1; CDR3 DNA: TGTGCCAGCAGCCCTGGGGACACAAGAATTCAGTACTTC; CDR3 protein: CASSPGDTRIQYF
clone size: -; D gene: -; J gene: TRBJ1-5; V gene: TRBV7-2; CDR3 DNA: TGTGCCAGCAGCTTAGAGGTAGGGGGTCAGCCCCAGCATTTT; CDR3 protein: CASSLEVGGQPQHF
clone size: -; D gene: -; J gene: TRBJ2-5; V gene: TRBV5-1; CDR3 DNA: TGCGCCAGCAGGATAGGTGTGTACCAAGAGACCCAGTACTTC; CDR3 protein: CASRIGVYQETQYF
clone size: -; D gene: TRBD1; J gene: TRBJ2-7; V gene: TRBV5-1; CDR3 DNA: TGCGCCAGCAGCTCCCAACCTGACAGGGGCGACGAGCAGTACTTC; CDR3 protein: CASSSQPDRGDEQYF
clone size: -; D gene: TRBD2; J gene: TRBJ2-1; V gene: TRBV7-2; CDR3 DNA: TGTGCCAGCAGCTTGACTAGCCATGAGCAGTTCTTC; CDR3 protein: CASSLTSHEQFF
clone size: few; D gene: TRBD1; J gene: TRBJ2-2; V gene: TRBV6-5; CDR3 DNA: TGTGCCAGCAGTTACCGGGACAGGCGCGCCGGGGAGCTGTTTTTT; CDR3 protein: CASSYRDRRAGELFF
clone size: -; D gene: -; J gene: TRBJ2-1; V gene: TRBV28; CDR3 DNA: TGTGCCAGCAGTTACGACTTGGCCTACAATGAGCAGTTCTTC; CDR3 protein: CASSYDLAYNEQFF
clone size: -; D gene: TRBD1; J gene: TRBJ1-5; V gene: TRBV29-1; CDR3 DNA: TGCAGCGTTGCCCCCACAGGGGCCGGTCAGCCCCAGCATTTT; CDR3 protein: CSVAPTGAGQPQHF
clone size: few; D gene: -; J gene: TRBJ2-7; V gene: TRBV12-3/TRBV12-4; CDR3 DNA: TGTGCCAGCAGGGCAGACTCCTACGAGCAGTACTTC; CDR3 protein: CASRADSYEQYF
clone size: few; D gene: TRBD1; J gene: TRBJ1-2; V gene: TRBV5-1; CDR3 DNA: TGCGCCAGCAAAAAAACCGGGACAGACATCTATGGCTACACCTTC; CDR3 protein: CASKKTGTDIYGYTF
clone size: few; D gene: TRBD2; J gene: TRBJ2-5; V gene: TRBV5-6; CDR3 DNA: TGTGCCAGCAGCTTTATAGCGGGGGGGCCTGAGACCCAGTACTTC; CDR3 protein: CASSFIAGGPETQYF
clone size: -; D gene: -; J gene: TRBJ1-2; V gene: TRBV28; CDR3 DNA: TGTGCCAGCAGTGCCGTGAGCTATGGCTACACCTTC; CDR3 protein: CASSAVSYGYTF
clone size: -; D gene: -; J gene: TRBJ2-1; V gene: TRBV24-1; CDR3 DNA: TGTGCCACCAGTGACCTACCCGGGAGCTCCTACAATGAGCAGTTCTTC; CDR3 protein: CATSDLPGSSYNEQFF
clone size: few; D gene: -; J gene: TRBJ2-3; V gene: TRBV12-3/TRBV12-4; CDR3 DNA: TGTGCCAGCAGTTTAAAGCAGACAGATACGCAGTATTTT; CDR3 protein: CASSLKQTDTQYF
clone size: few; D gene: -; J gene: TRBJ2-3; V gene: TRBV4-3; CDR3 DNA: TGCGCCAGCAGCCAAGAGGGGCCCAGGGGGAGGTCGGATACGCAGTATTTT; CDR3 protein: CASSQEGPRGRSDTQYF
clone size: few; D gene: TRBD2; J gene: TRBJ2-3; V gene: TRBV20-1; CDR3 DNA: TGCAGTGCCCAAGGGGGCCGGGGGACTAGCGCAACGCGGACGCAGTATTTT; CDR3 protein: CSAQGGRGTSATRTQYF
clone size: -; D gene: TRBD1; J gene: TRBJ1-1; V gene: TRBV4-2; CDR3 DNA: TGTGCCAGCAGCCCCAAGACAGGGGGCGTACTGAACACTGAAGCTTTCTTT; CDR3 protein: CASSPKTGGVLNTEAFF
clone size: -; D gene: -; J gene: TRBJ1-4; V gene: TRBV7-9; CDR3 DNA: TGTGCCAGCAGCATCGCGAGACAGGCGCTTAATGAAAAACTGTTTTTT; CDR3 protein: CASSIARQALNEKLFF
clone size: -; D gene: -; J gene: TRBJ2-2; V gene: TRBV5-4; CDR3 DNA: TGTGCCAGCAGCTTGGTGAGGGGGGCCATCACCGGGGAGCTGTTTTTT; CDR3 protein: CASSLVRGAITGELFF
clone size: few; D gene: -; J gene: TRBJ1-1; V gene: TRBV7-3; CDR3 DNA: TGTGCCAGCAGCTCCTACGGGGGGGTGCAGGAAGCTTTCTTT; CDR3 protein: CASSSYGGVQEAFF
clone size: few; D gene: -; J gene: TRBJ2-7; V gene: TRBV11-2; CDR3 DNA: TGTGCCAGCGGCTTAAGGGTTTCGAGGGGGGCTGGCCACGAGCAGTACTTC; CDR3 protein: CASGLRVSRGAGHEQYF
clone size: -; D gene: -; J gene: TRBJ1-1; V gene: TRBV7-2; CDR3 DNA: TGTGCCAGCAGCCCCACAGGGCGAATGAGCACTGAAGCTTTCTTT; CDR3 protein: CASSPTGRMSTEAFF
clone size: -; D gene: -; J gene: TRBJ2-6; V gene: TRBV9; CDR3 DNA: TGTGCCAGCAGCGTAGAAGGCCTCCCCTCTGGGGCCAACGTCCTGACTTTC; CDR3 protein: CASSVEGLPSGANVLTF
clone size: -; D gene: -; J gene: TRBJ2-5; V gene: TRBV3-1; CDR3 DNA: TGTGCCAGCAGCCAAGCTATCGGGACTCGAATGGAGACCCAGTACTTC; CDR3 protein: CASSQAIGTRMETQYF
clone size: few; D gene: -; J gene: TRBJ2-3; V gene: TRBV5-6; CDR3 DNA: TGTGCCAGCAGCCTTTATGGGATTCAGGGGCCCACAGATACGCAGTATTTT; CDR3 protein: CASSLYGIQGPTDTQYF
clone size: -; D gene: TRBD1; J gene: TRBJ1-1; V gene: TRBV29-1; CDR3 DNA: TGCAGCGTAGCAGGGGGAGGCGGCGCTTTCTTT; CDR3 protein: CSVAGGGGAFF
clone size: -; D gene: TRBD1; J gene: TRBJ2-6; V gene: TRBV20-1; CDR3 DNA: TGCAGTGCTGGGACAGGCCCTGGGGCCAACGTCCTGACTTTC; CDR3 protein: CSAGTGPGANVLTF
clone size: -; D gene: -; J gene: TRBJ2-1; V gene: TRBV20-1; CDR3 DNA: TGCAGTGCTAGAGTCGGATATAGCTCCTACAATGAGCAGTTCTTC; CDR3 protein: CSARVGYSSYNEQFF
clone size: -; D gene: -; J gene: TRBJ2-3; V gene: TRBV4-3; CDR3 DNA: TGCGCCAGCAGCCAAGGGGGGGGCCGCACAGATACGCAGTATTTT; CDR3 protein: CASSQGGGRTDTQYF
clone size: many; D gene: -; J gene: TRBJ2-5; V gene: TRBV7-2; CDR3 DNA: TGTGCCAGCAGACTCGGAGAGACCCAGTACTTC; CDR3 protein: CASRLGETQYF
clone size: -; D gene: -; J gene: TRBJ1-6; V gene: TRBV6-1; CDR3 DNA: TGTGCCAGCAGTCGAAGCGTGCTAAGCTCCTATAATTCACCCCTCCACTTT; CDR3 protein: CASSRSVLSSYNSPLHF
clone size: -; D gene: TRBD1; J gene: TRBJ2-7; V gene: TRBV7-9; CDR3 DNA: TGTGCCAGCAGCCGAGGGGGACAGCCTAGGGAGCAGTACTTC; CDR3 protein: CASSRGGQPREQYF
clone size: few; D gene: -; J gene: TRBJ2-3; V gene: TRBV6-2/TRBV6-3; CDR3 DNA: TGTGCCAGCGCTCCGGGGGCGGATACGCAGTATTTT; CDR3 protein: CASAPGADTQYF
clone size: -; D gene: -; J gene: TRBJ2-5; V gene: TRBV7-2; CDR3 DNA: TGTGCCAGCAGCTTATATTATCAGGGGGGGGAGACCCAGTACTTC; CDR3 protein: CASSLYYQGGETQYF
clone size: -; D gene: -; J gene: TRBJ1-1; V gene: TRBV12-3/TRBV12-4; CDR3 DNA: TGTGCCAGCAGCCCACCCCCAGGGAGGAATGAAGCTTTCTTT; CDR3 protein: CASSPPPGRNEAFF
clone size: -; D gene: -; J gene: TRBJ2-3; V gene: TRBV12-5; CDR3 DNA: TGTGCTAGTGGTTTGATGACAGATACGCAGTATTTT; CDR3 protein: CASGLMTDTQYF
clone size: few; D gene: TRBD1; J gene: TRBJ1-3; V gene: TRBV7-8; CDR3 DNA: TGTGCCAGCAGCTTAGTTCCAGGGGACAGGCGGAACACCATATATTTT; CDR3 protein: CASSLVPGDRRNTIYF
clone size: few; D gene: -; J gene: TRBJ1-6; V gene: TRBV6-1; CDR3 DNA: TGTGCCAGCAGTGACGGGAGCTCCTATAATTCACCCCTCCACTTT; CDR3 protein: CASSDGSSYNSPLHF
clone size: -; D gene: TRBD2; J gene: TRBJ2-5; V gene: TRBV6-5; CDR3 DNA: TGTGCCAGCAGTTGGGGACTAGCGGGGGGTGAGACCCAGTACTTC; CDR3 protein: CASSWGLAGGETQYF
clone size: few; D gene: TRBD2; J gene: TRBJ2-5; V gene: TRBV7-2; CDR3 DNA: TGTGCCAGCAGCTTTTCCGGACTAGCGGGGGAGACCCAGTACTTC; CDR3 protein: CASSFSGLAGETQYF
clone size: -; D gene: TRBD1; J gene: TRBJ1-2; V gene: TRBV5-5; CDR3 DNA: TGTGCCAGCAGCTTGTGGGGACAGGGTCTTTATGGCTACACCTTC; CDR3 protein: CASSLWGQGLYGYTF
clone size: many; D gene: -; J gene: TRBJ2-7; V gene: TRBV12-3/TRBV12-4; CDR3 DNA: TGTGCCAGCAGTTTAGTAGGGGGGACATACGAGCAGTACTTC; CDR3 protein: CASSLVGGTYEQYF
clone size: once; D gene: -; J gene: TRBJ2-2; V gene: TRBV18; CDR3 DNA: TGTGCCAGCTCACCACCTATCTGGGGGCCCAGCTTCGGGGAGCTGTTTTTT; CDR3 protein: CASSPPIWGPSFGELFF